The 3 T cell receptor beta chains reported below all come from one sample, sequenced in a study of cytomegalovirus exposure and HLA in healthy donors (dated by TCRdb to about 2017). The library was produced with the immunoSEQ multiplex PCR assay. The source is immuneACCESS, and TCRdb retained only in-frame sequences with V and J called. Part of the clones is not carried over; for the studies checked, unresolved V genes explain less than half of this, and the remainder is unexplained. Present in this sample are around 90,000 clones, less than 90% of which were seen just once. About an eighth of the sample comes from the top ten. Sequenced material: PBMCs. The receptors shown here come from a woman between 18 and 30 years old in good health and CMV-seropositive.

The V and J genes are TRBV19 and TRBJ2-5; 12 nucleotides line up with TRBD2. The germline CDR1 and CDR2 sequences are LNHDA and SQIVND (reference sequence). Unmatched junction bases numbered 3, after V lost 9 bases and J lost 4 bases. This CDR3 has 13 amino acids. The CDR3 sequence is CASQGLAGETQYF. In nucleotides, the CDR3 is TGTGCCAGCCAGGGACTAGCGGGAGAGACCCAGTACTTC.

The CDR3 region is CASSKGGGSTDTQYF. CDR3 nucleotides: TGTGCCAGTAGTAAGGGCGGGGGCAGCACAGATACGCAGTATTTT. The V gene is TRBV19, the J gene TRBJ2-3; tentative D call: TRBD2 (7 bases). CDR1 and CDR2 from the germline V gene are LNHDA and SQIVND (reference sequence). CDR3 length: 15 amino acids. V was pared by 4 bases and J by 0 bases, with 11 bases between.

The V gene is TRBV28, the J gene TRBJ2-5; 8 bases fit TRBD2. Germline V gene data show CDR1 as MDHEN and CDR2 as SYDVKM. The CDR3 spans 13 residues. Trimming cost V 6 bases and J 7 bases; bases outside gene matches: 7. CDR3 region: CASRRGTRGTQYF. CDR3 DNA: TGTGCCAGCAGGAGAGGGACTAGGGGGACCCAGTACTTC.